The entry below gives a single T cell receptor (beta chain) sequence along with its context. The target of this receptor is not known. There are no base qualities to consult, and no much larger clone falls within one base. Genomic DNA was extracted from sorted cells for sequencing of the TCRbeta CDR3 region. The immunoSEQ Assay was used to sequence the TCRbeta CDR3 regions. TCRdb mirrors the immuneACCESS table, restricted to in-frame sequences. Some clones are absent from its copies; in checked studies, under half trace to an unresolved V gene, and the reason for the others is unknown. This sample has about 80,000 clones in its table, and 94% of those were observed once. Clones ranked in the top ten supply roughly 11% of the sample. This specimen comes from a study of OX40 agonist ivuxolimab in advanced cancers. In terms of the full investigation: The costimulatory receptor OX40 (CD134) was targeted by ivuxolimab, a fully human IgG2 agonistic monoclonal antibody. Patients were allowed to have had prior anti-PD-1, anti-PD-L1 or anti-CTLA-4 therapy, and roughly 40% of the dose-escalation patients had previously received checkpoint inhibitors. The paper reports the monotherapy dose-escalation portion (N of about 54 patients) of the phase I ivuxolimab trial. Intravenous ivuxolimab was administered to patients every 2 weeks at six dose levels: 0.01, 0.1, 0.3, 1.5, 3 and 10 mg/kg. Partial responses occurred in three dose-escalation patients, of whom one had hepatocellular carcinoma and two had cutaneous melanoma. Among the roughly 50 dose-escalation patients, some 20 had hepatocellular carcinoma, about 15 melanoma, 9 renal cell carcinoma and 9 head and neck cancer. Peripheral TCRbeta sequencing aimed to test whether ivuxolimab altered TCR sequence diversity and caused clonal T-cell expansion. The dose-escalation cohort was about 86% male with a mean age of about 60 years, ranging from 23 to 79.

The study at large found these results: At doses from 0.1 to 3.0 mg/kg, clonal expansion was seen in both CD4+ and CD8+ blood T cells between baseline and week 6. Partial responders in the 0.1-3.0 mg/kg groups had among the lowest normalized peripheral clonal expansion, especially among CD8+ T cells. On average, CD8+ T cells showed more expanded clones than CD4+ T cells after ivuxolimab. Low levels of normalized T-cell clonal expansion were also shown by some nonresponding patients. The antigen specificity of the peripheral T cells that underwent clonal expansion was not determined.

The germline ends are 14 bases apart after V is trimmed by 5 bases and J by 7 bases. From a lookup of the germline V gene (reference sequence), CDR1 and CDR2 are SEHNR and FQNEAQ. From cysteine to phenylalanine, the CDR3 is 13 amino acids long. Only the CDR3 portion is preserved as DNA: 39 bases, with reading frame beginning at the first base. Patients with autoimmune disease history or receiving systemic immunosuppression were excluded from the trial. Peripheral blood for TCR sequencing was collected from all dose cohorts at baseline, on cycle 4 day 1, and on cycle 7 day 1. The samples were drawn from a first-in-human, open-label, multicenter phase I dose-escalation trial of ivuxolimab. Adults with locally advanced or metastatic melanoma, renal cell, hepatocellular, or head and neck squamous cell carcinoma were enrolled in the trial. Before TCR sequencing, CD4+ T cells and CD8+ T cells from peripheral blood were sorted into separate populations.

The chain employs TRBV7-9 and TRBJ2-5, with no D gene named confidently. This sequence was found in an adult with an advanced solid tumor such as melanoma, head and neck, liver or kidney cancer. This material consisted of CD4+ or CD8+ T cells sorted from blood, taken in a trial of the OX40 agonist ivuxolimab. In nucleotide form, the sequence is TGTGCCAGCAGCCCGGCCCTGGCTGGGACCCAGTACTTC. This encodes CASSPALAGTQYF. With the rest looked up from the reference TRBV7-9 and TRBJ2-5 genes rather than sequenced, the full variable domain is DTGVSQNPRHKITKRGQNVTFRCDPISEHNRLYWYRQTLGQGPEFLTYFQNEAQLEKSRLLSDRFSAERPKGSFSTLEIQRTEQGDSAMYLCASSPALAGTQYFGPGTRLLVL.